This T cell receptor (beta chain) was identified in a study of CD8+CD57+ T cells in acquired aplastic anemia. Study-level findings and limits: Researchers report that some 31 CD8+ CDR3 sequences appeared in both patients and controls.

The CDR3 loop spans 12 amino acids. Germline lookup yields CDR1 MNHEY and CDR2 SVGEGT. Trimming pared 6 bases from V and 7 bases from J, leaving 9 bases between. This clonotype was observed at least ten times. Its antigen is unidentified. Genomic DNA was employed as the template in profiling TCR beta VDJ and CDR3. Via MiXCR, TCRdb re-called the reads, giving one row per CDR3 protein. The sample has 200,000 or so distinct CDR3 sequences, 64% seen once; the top ten hold under 60%. V gene TRBV6-2 or TRBV6-3 combines with J gene TRBJ1-4, with TRBD1 as a possible D gene (5 bases). The TCR originated in a human donor with severe aplastic anemia or a healthy control (not recorded which). The sequenced sample was sorted CD4+, CD8+, or CD8+CD57+ T cells (not recorded which) from PBMCs. CDR3 DNA sequence: TGTGCCAGCAGAGACACAGGTGAAAAACTGTTTTTT. Translated: CASRDTGEKLFF.